Each of the 27 T cell receptor beta chains below was sequenced from the same sample in a study of blood T cell repertoires in COVID-19. TCRdb's copy holds only in-frame clones and misses some; the assay was immunoSEQ multiplex PCR. The sample has 310,000 or so clones, approximately 90% seen once. Sequenced sample: PBMCs or T cells enriched from blood (not recorded which). The source of these receptors is a woman aged 18-29 years who had recovered from COVID-19.

V usage is TRBV5-1 and J usage is TRBJ1-3; D is unclear. The CDR3 extends over 14 amino acids. Trimming removed 1 base at V and 4 bases at J, with 9 bases between. Germline CDR1 and CDR2: SGHRS and YFSETQ. The DNA for the CDR3 is TGCGCCAGCAGCTTGTCCTCGGAGGGAAACACCATATATTTT. Translated, it gives CASSLSSEGNTIYF.

In the case of this clone: This specimen includes other DNA sequences encoding the same CDR3. The chain links TRBV5-1 to TRBJ1-6; D not resolved. CDR3 length equals 14 residues. Germline values: CDR1 SGHRS, CDR2 YFSETQ. Trimming removed 0 bases from V and 5 bases from J, with 6 bases in between. CDR3 coding DNA: TGCGCCAGCAGCTTGGGTCAGGATAATTCACCCCTCCACTTT. Translation: CASSLGQDNSPLHF.

The chain has TRBV4-3 and TRBJ2-7; D remains ambiguous. The CDR3 has 15 residues. Trimming stripped 4 bases from V and 3 bases from J, with 16 bases between. Germline V CDR1 and CDR2: LGHNA, YSLEER. This CDR3 reads CASSPSRLTRYEQYF. CDR3 nucleotides: TGCGCCAGCAGCCCAAGTAGGTTGACTCGCTACGAGCAGTACTTC.

In the case of this clone: At one of its ends the junction is not consistent with the germline gene, which may arise from a read error. V usage is TRBV28 and J usage is TRBJ1-5; 7 bases line up with TRBD1. The CDR3 has 15 amino acids. Germline V CDR1 and CDR2: MDHEN, SYDVKM. The CDR3 nucleotides read TGTGCCAGCAATCCAAGGATAGGGGGCAACCAGCCCCAGCATTTT. This codes for CASNPRIGGNQPQHF.

The CDR3 loop reads CASSSDAGRETQYF. CDR3 bases: TGTGCCAGCAGTTCCGATGCGGGGCGAGAGACCCAGTACTTC. The J gene is TRBJ2-5, the V gene TRBV28; D possibly corresponds to TRBD2 (6 bases). The germline gives CDR1 MDHEN, CDR2 SYDVKM. This CDR3 is built from 14 residues. Trimming took off 4 bases at V and 4 bases at J, with 13 bases between the two ends.

The chain recombines TRBV6-5 with TRBJ2-5; 12 nucleotides line up with TRBD2. The CDR3 has 15 amino acids. The germline V gene has CDR1 MNHEY and CDR2 SVGAGI. V gave up 7 bases and J gave up 4 bases; unmatched junction bases: 7. The CDR3, as DNA: TGTGCCAGCAAAACGACTAGCGGGAGAGCAGAGACCCAGTACTTC. It specifies CASKTTSGRAETQYF.

The rearrangement uses TRBV7-6 and TRBJ2-5; TRBD1 aligns across 8 bases. The germline V gene encodes CDR1 SGHVS and CDR2 FNYEAQ. There are 17 residues in the CDR3. The junction had 12 bases not matched to a gene; V was cut back by 1 base and J by 5 bases. The CDR3 nucleotides read TGTGCCAGCAGCTTAGGGCGTTTCCGGACAGGGCAGGAGACCCAGTACTTC. Amino acid sequence: CASSLGRFRTGQETQYF.

The J gene is TRBJ2-5, the V gene TRBV10-2; 9 bases line up with TRBD2. CDR3 size: 16 residues. Germline CDR1 and CDR2: WSHSY and SAAADI. Trimming removed 3 bases from V and 0 bases from J; junction bases left unmatched: 5. The DNA for the CDR3 is TGCGCCAGCAGTGATCGACGACTAGCGGACCAAGAGACCCAGTACTTC. Its protein is CASSDRRLADQETQYF.

The V call is TRBV18, the J call TRBJ1-5; 7 bases fit TRBD1. Per the germline V gene, CDR1 is KGHSH and CDR2 is LQKENI. The CDR3 sequence is 15 residues long. V lost 2 bases to trimming and J lost 7 bases; unmatched junction nucleotides: 8. This CDR3 reads CASSPYNTGEQPQHF. The CDR3, as DNA: TGTGCCAGCTCACCATATAATACAGGGGAACAGCCCCAGCATTTT.

This chain uses TRBV5-4 with TRBJ1-2; 7 bases fit TRBD1. Germline CDR1 reads SGHNT; CDR2 reads YYREEE (reference sequence). J was trimmed by 4 bases and V by 6 bases; bases with no gene match: 6. The CDR3 runs 13 residues. The CDR3: CASINRGRYGYTF. The CDR3 DNA is TGTGCCAGCATCAACAGGGGCCGCTATGGCTACACCTTC.

In its sample, this clone was seen once. This chain connects TRBV28 to TRBJ1-2; 8 bases are a match to TRBD1. V dropped 7 bases and J dropped 3; count of bases not matched to a gene: 7. Germline V gene sequence: CDR1 MDHEN, CDR2 SYDVKM. The CDR3 totals 14 residues. CDR3 sequence: CASKDRGSHYGYTF. CDR3 DNA: TGTGCCAGCAAAGACAGGGGTTCGCACTATGGCTACACCTTC.

The chain's CDR3 is CASSQSNLYEQYF. The CDR3 coding sequence is TGCGCCAGCAGCCAATCTAACCTATACGAGCAGTACTTC. The gene calls are TRBV10-1 and TRBJ2-7; D gene uncertain. From germline, CDR1 is WNHNN and CDR2 SYGVQD (reference sequence). Trimming removed 6 bases from V and 4 bases from J, with 13 bases in between. There are 13 residues in the CDR3.

The V gene is TRBV7-3, the J gene TRBJ1-1; possibly TRBD1 for D (5 bases). The CDR3 runs to 13 residues. Looked up from germline, CDR1 is SGHTA and CDR2 is FQGTGA. Trimming removed 4 bases at V and 4 bases at J, with 10 bases between. CDR3: CASSSDSGTEAFF. The CDR3 DNA reads as TGTGCCAGCAGCTCCGACAGTGGCACTGAAGCTTTCTTT.

The chain has TRBV5-1 and TRBJ1-1; a possible D gene is TRBD1 (5 bases). The CDR3 consists of 13 residues. CDR1 is SGHRS and CDR2 is YFSETQ in the germline V gene. With 4 bases removed from V and 2 bases from J, the gap between germline ends came to 9 bases. CDR3 sequence: CASSPDSNTEAFF. The CDR3 coding sequence is TGCGCCAGCAGCCCCGACAGTAACACTGAAGCTTTCTTT.

V and J are TRBV11-2 and TRBJ2-1, with D tentatively TRBD2 (5 bases). The CDR3 consists of 17 residues. V was trimmed by 1 base and J by 4 bases, leaving 17 bases between them. Germline values: CDR1 SGHAT, CDR2 FQNNGV. CDR3 amino acids: CASSLARLLGGYNEQFF. The DNA for the CDR3 is TGTGCCAGCAGCTTAGCAAGGTTACTAGGAGGTTACAATGAGCAGTTCTTC.

The chain couples TRBV5-1 to TRBJ2-3; 8 bases align to TRBD2. The germline V gene has CDR1 SGHRS and CDR2 YFSETQ. The CDR3 is 15 amino acids. The V segment lost 0 bases and the J segment 6 bases; nucleotides outside the gene matches: 6. DNA of the CDR3: TGCGCCAGCAGCTTGGCCGGACTAGCATCCGATACGCAGTATTTT. Protein product: CASSLAGLASDTQYF.

This rearrangement joins TRBV4-3 to TRBJ1-1; D not resolved. This CDR3 comprises 16 residues. Germline-derived CDR1 and CDR2 are LGHNA and YSLEER. Between the trimmed V and J ends, which lost 0 bases and 0 bases, there was a span of 11 bases. DNA of the CDR3: TGCGCCAGCAGCCAAGAGTTGAGTTTCTTGAACACTGAAGCTTTCTTT. Amino acids: CASSQELSFLNTEAFF.

The chain couples TRBV28 to TRBJ2-1; TRBD2 is a possible D gene (5 bases). The CDR3 has 15 residues. Per the germline V gene, CDR1 is MDHEN and CDR2 is SYDVKM. V was trimmed by 7 bases and J by 0 bases, leaving 13 bases between them. Here the CDR3 DNA reads TGTGCCAGCATAAAAGGTCGGGACTCCTACAATGAGCAGTTCTTC. This sequence encodes CASIKGRDSYNEQFF.

V gene TRBV28 combines with J gene TRBJ2-5; tentative D call: TRBD1 (5 bases). Per the germline V gene, CDR1 is MDHEN and CDR2 is SYDVKM. The CDR3 totals 14 residues. The V gene lost 7 bases and the J gene lost 0 bases, with 12 bases spanning the gap. The CDR3 region is CASTPGRNQETQYF. In DNA form, the CDR3 reads TGTGCCAGCACCCCAGGGCGGAACCAAGAGACCCAGTACTTC.

The CDR3 spells CASSKSSGSGETQYF. The CDR3 nucleotides are TGTGCCAGCAGCAAATCTAGCGGGAGCGGGGAGACCCAGTACTTC. The V gene is TRBV28, the J gene TRBJ2-5, with 10 bases fitting TRBD2. CDR3 length: 15 amino acids. With 6 bases clipped from V and 5 bases from J, the junction kept 9 bases outside the gene matches. The V gene's germline CDR1 is MDHEN and CDR2 SYDVKM.

This clone was detected once. The genes are TRBV18 and TRBJ1-2; unclear D gene. CDR1 is KGHSH and CDR2 is LQKENI in the germline V gene. The CDR3 length is 15 residues. Trimming took 5 bases from V and 3 from J, leaving 16 bases between them. For the CDR3, the DNA is TGTGCCAGCTCAGGAGGCCGGACGGACTACTATGGCTACACCTTC. Protein product: CASSGGRTDYYGYTF.

This clone was observed a few times. The chain recombines TRBV7-9 with TRBJ1-2; D gene uncertain. Looked up from germline, CDR1 is SEHNR and CDR2 is FQNEAQ (reference sequence). The V end lost 11 bases, the J end lost 6 bases, and 13 bases lay between the germline ends. The CDR3 has 11 amino acids. The CDR3 protein is CAGLTGDGYTF. The CDR3 bases are TGTGCCGGTCTGACTGGCGATGGCTACACCTTC.

V is TRBV15 and J is TRBJ1-2, with D tentatively TRBD1 (6 bases). V was cut by 0 bases and J by 4 bases, with 15 bases left in between. This CDR3 has 16 residues. Germline V lookup: CDR1 LNHNV, CDR2 YYDKDF (reference sequence). The CDR3 protein is CATSRDMAGVGYGYTF. Here the CDR3 DNA reads TGTGCCACCAGCAGAGATATGGCAGGGGTTGGCTATGGCTACACCTTC.

The V gene is TRBV28, the J gene TRBJ1-2; 10 bases are a match to TRBD1. This CDR3 region has 15 residues. The V gene end was trimmed by 7 bases and the J gene end by 5 bases; junction bases not matched to a gene: 10. Germline V lookup: CDR1 MDHEN, CDR2 SYDVKM. The CDR3 sequence is CASIIGTGVSYGYTF. DNA for the CDR3: TGTGCCAGCATCATCGGGACAGGGGTTAGTTATGGCTACACCTTC.

This chain connects TRBV7-3 to TRBJ2-1; 7 bases are a match to TRBD2. V lost 8 bases to trimming and J lost 5 bases; unmatched junction nucleotides: 9. CDR1 is SGHTA, CDR2 FQGTGA, per germline. This CDR3 region has 14 residues. As DNA, the CDR3 is TGTGCCAGCGGCGCTGGGGGGGAGGACAATGAGCAGTTCTTC. This codes for CASGAGGEDNEQFF.

CDR3 sequence: CASSSQGAEAFF. Here the CDR3 DNA reads TGTGCCAGCAGCTCACAGGGGGCTGAAGCTTTCTTT. The V call is TRBV3-1 (or the pseudogene TRBV3-2), the J call TRBJ1-1; 8 nucleotides agree with TRBD1. CDR3 length equals 12 residues. The germline CDR1 and CDR2 sequences are LGHDT and YNNKEL (reference sequence). J gave up 6 bases and V 5 bases, and 2 bases lay outside the gene matches.

The V call is TRBV21-1, the J call TRBJ1-3. TRBV21-1 is described as a pseudogene. The CDR3 extends over 21 amino acids. The CDR3 coding sequence is TGTGCCAGCAGCAAACCCGCCAGAGGTGTATATCCATTTCGCTCTGGAAACACCATATATTTT. Protein: CASSKPARGVYPFRSGNTIYF.